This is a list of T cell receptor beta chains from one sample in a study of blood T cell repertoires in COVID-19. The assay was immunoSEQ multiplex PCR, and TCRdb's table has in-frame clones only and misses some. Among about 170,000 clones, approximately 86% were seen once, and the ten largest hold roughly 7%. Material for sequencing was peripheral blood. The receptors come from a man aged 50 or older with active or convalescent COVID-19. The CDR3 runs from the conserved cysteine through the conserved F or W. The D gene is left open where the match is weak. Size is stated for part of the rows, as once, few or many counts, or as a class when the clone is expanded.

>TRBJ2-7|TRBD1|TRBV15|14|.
TGTGCCACCAGCAGAGACAGGGGGTTTTACGAGCAGTACTTC
CATSRDRGFYEQYF
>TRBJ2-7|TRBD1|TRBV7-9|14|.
TGTGCCAGCAGCTCCGGGACAGCCACCTACGAGCAGTACTTC
CASSSGTATYEQYF
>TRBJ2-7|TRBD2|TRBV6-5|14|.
TGTGCCAGCAAATTTAGCGGGACCCTTGGAGAGCAGTACTTC
CASKFSGTLGEQYF
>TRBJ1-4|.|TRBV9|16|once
TGTGCCAGCAGCCCGGAACACAGTGTTAACCTTGAAAAACTGTTTTTT
CASSPEHSVNLEKLFF
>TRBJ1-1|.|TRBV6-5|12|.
TGTGCCAGCAGTCGAGTGAACACTGAAGCTTTCTTT
CASSRVNTEAFF
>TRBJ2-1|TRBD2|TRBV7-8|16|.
TGTGCCAGCAGCTCCAGGACTAGCGGGAGAAAGGGTGAGCAGTTCTTC
CASSSRTSGRKGEQFF
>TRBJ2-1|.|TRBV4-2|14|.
TGTGCCAGCAGCCAAGCGGGACTTAACAATGAGCAGTTCTTC
CASSQAGLNNEQFF
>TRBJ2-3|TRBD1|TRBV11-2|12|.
TGTGCCAGCATGCAGGGGGCAGGGACGCAGTATTTT
CASMQGAGTQYF
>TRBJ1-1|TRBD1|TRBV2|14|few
TGTGCCAGCAGTCCCCAGGGGGCGAACACTGAAGCTTTCTTT
CASSPQGANTEAFF
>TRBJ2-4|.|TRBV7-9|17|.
TGTGCCAGCAGCTTAGGGACTGGACGGATAGCCAAAAACATTCAGTACTTC
CASSLGTGRIAKNIQYF
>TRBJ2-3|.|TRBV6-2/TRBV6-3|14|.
TGTGCCAGCAGTTACGAGGTGCACACAGATACGCAGTATTTT
CASSYEVHTDTQYF
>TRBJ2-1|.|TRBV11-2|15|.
TGTGCCAGCAGCTTCACCGCGGGGCTTGGCGATGAGCAGTTCTTC
CASSFTAGLGDEQFF
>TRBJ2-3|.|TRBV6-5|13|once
TGTGCCAGCAGTTACCCAGGGGGGGATACGCAGTATTTT
CASSYPGGDTQYF
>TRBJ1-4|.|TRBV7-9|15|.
TGTGCCAGCAGCTTTGGAACAGGGCGGGAGGAAAAACTGTTTTTT
CASSFGTGREEKLFF
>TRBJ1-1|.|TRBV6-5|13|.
TGTGCCAGCAGGACTGAGACGAACACTGAAGCTTTCTTT
CASRTETNTEAFF
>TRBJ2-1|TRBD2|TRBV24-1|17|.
TGTGCCACCAGTGACCGTACCGGGACTAGTTCCTACAATGAGCAGTTCTTC
CATSDRTGTSSYNEQFF
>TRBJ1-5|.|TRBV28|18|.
TGTGCCAGCAGTTTACAGGCGGGAGGGGCTGTAAACAATCAGCCCCAGCATTTT
CASSLQAGGAVNNQPQHF
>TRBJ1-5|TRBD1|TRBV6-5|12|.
TGTGCCAGCGGACAGGCGGCAGGGCCCCAGCATTTT
CASGQAAGPQHF
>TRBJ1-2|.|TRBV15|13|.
TGTGCCACCAGCAGACAGAAATTCTATGGCTACACCTTC
CATSRQKFYGYTF
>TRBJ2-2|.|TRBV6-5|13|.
TGTGCCAGCACCATCGAGGCGGGCGGGGAGCTGTTTTTT
CASTIEAGGELFF
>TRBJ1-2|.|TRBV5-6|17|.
TGTGCCAGCAGCCCGAACCCCTGGGCGGGGGGCATTGATGGCTACACCTTC
CASSPNPWAGGIDGYTF
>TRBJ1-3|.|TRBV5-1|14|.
TGCGCCAGCAGCTTGGCGAGCTCTGGAAACACCATATATTTT
CASSLASSGNTIYF
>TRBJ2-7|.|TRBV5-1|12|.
TGCGCCAGCAGCTTGGGGGGGCCCGAGCAGTACTTC
CASSLGGPEQYF
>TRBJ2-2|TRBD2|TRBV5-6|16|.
TGTGCCAGCAGCTTGGTAGGGGCGGGAGTTACCGGGGAGCTGTTTTTT
CASSLVGAGVTGELFF
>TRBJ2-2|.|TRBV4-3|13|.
TGCGCCAGCAGCCAAGATCGAGTCGGGGAGCTGTTTTTT
CASSQDRVGELFF
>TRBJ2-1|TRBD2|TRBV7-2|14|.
TGTGCCAGCAGCTTAGGGCCGGGGGGCAATGAGCAGTTCTTC
CASSLGPGGNEQFF
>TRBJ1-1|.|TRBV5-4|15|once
TGTGCCAGCAGCTTGCGGTGGGCAGGGAACACTGAAGCTTTCTTT
CASSLRWAGNTEAFF
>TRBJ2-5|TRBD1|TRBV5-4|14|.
TGTGCCAGCAGCGGGACAGCTACCCAAGAGACCCAGTACTTC
CASSGTATQETQYF
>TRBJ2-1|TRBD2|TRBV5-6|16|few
TGTGCCAGCAGCTTAAAGTTAGCGGGAGGGCGTCATGAGCAGTTCTTC
CASSLKLAGGRHEQFF
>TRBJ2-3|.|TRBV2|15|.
TGTGCCAGCAGGCGAGGGGGGGCCCTCACAGATACGCAGTATTTT
CASRRGGALTDTQYF
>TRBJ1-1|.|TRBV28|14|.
TGTGCCAGCAGTCGCCCACAGGGGAACACTGAAGCTTTCTTT
CASSRPQGNTEAFF
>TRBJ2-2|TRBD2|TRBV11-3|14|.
TGTGCCAGCAGCCGACTAGCGGGGTCCGGGGAGCTGTTTTTT
CASSRLAGSGELFF
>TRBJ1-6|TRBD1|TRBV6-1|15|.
TGTGCCAGCAGTGAGACAGGGGGCAGTTATTCACCCCTCCACTTT
CASSETGGSYSPLHF
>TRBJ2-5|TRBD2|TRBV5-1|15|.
TGCGCCAGCAGCGGAGGCGGGAGCCCTAAAGAGACCCAGTACTTC
CASSGGGSPKETQYF
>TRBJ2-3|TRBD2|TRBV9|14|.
TGTGCCAGCAGCGATAGCGGGAGATCAGATACGCAGTATTTT
CASSDSGRSDTQYF
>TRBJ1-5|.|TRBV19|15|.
TGTGCCAGTAGTATGGAGGGGAGGGGCGATCAGCCCCAGCATTTT
CASSMEGRGDQPQHF
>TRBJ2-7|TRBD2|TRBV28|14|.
TGTGCCAGCAGCGGACTAGCGGGGACCTACGAGCAGTACTTC
CASSGLAGTYEQYF
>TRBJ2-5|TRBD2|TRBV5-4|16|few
TGTGCCAGCAGCTCGGGGGGACTAGCGGGACAAGAGACCCAGTACTTC
CASSSGGLAGQETQYF
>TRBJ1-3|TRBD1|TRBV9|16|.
TGTGCCAGCAGCCAAACAGGGGGCGCCTCTGGAAACACCATATATTTT
CASSQTGGASGNTIYF
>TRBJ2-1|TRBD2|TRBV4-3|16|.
TGCGCCAGCAGCCAAGGGAGACTAGCGGGAATAAATGAGCAGTTCTTC
CASSQGRLAGINEQFF
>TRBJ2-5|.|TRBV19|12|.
TGTGCCACCAGGAACGTGCGAGAGACCCAGTACTTC
CATRNVRETQYF
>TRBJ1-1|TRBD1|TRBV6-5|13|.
TGTGCCAGCAGCTTCAGGGGGGCCACTGAAGCTTTCTTT
CASSFRGATEAFF
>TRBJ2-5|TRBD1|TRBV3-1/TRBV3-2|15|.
TGTGCCAGCAGCCTCGGACAGGGCTTATTAGAGACCCAGTACTTC
CASSLGQGLLETQYF
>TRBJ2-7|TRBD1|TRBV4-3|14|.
TGCGCCAGCAGCCATAGGGACAGGGGTTACGAGCAGTACTTC
CASSHRDRGYEQYF
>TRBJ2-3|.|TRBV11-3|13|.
TGTGCCAGCCGCGGCGGGGATACAGATACGCAGTATTTT
CASRGGDTDTQYF
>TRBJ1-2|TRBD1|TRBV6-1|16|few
TGTGCCAGCAGTGAACTAGTTTCCGACAGGGACTATGGCTACACCTTC
CASSELVSDRDYGYTF
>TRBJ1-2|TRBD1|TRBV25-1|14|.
TGTGCCAGTTCCCAGGGGGGCAGTAACTATGGCTACACCTTC
CASSQGGSNYGYTF
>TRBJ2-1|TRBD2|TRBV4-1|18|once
TGCGCCAGCAGCCGAAATACCATTACTAGCGGGGTATACAATGAGCAGTTCTTC
CASSRNTITSGVYNEQFF
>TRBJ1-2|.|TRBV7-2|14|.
TGTGCCAGCAGCGAATGGACAGCCAACTATGGCTACACCTTC
CASSEWTANYGYTF
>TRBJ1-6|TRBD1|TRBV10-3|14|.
TGTGCCATCAGTGGGGACAGGGGTAGATCACCCCTCCACTTT
CAISGDRGRSPLHF
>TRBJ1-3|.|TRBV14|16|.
TGTGCCAGCAGCCAAGCCACAGATACCTCTGGAAACACCATATATTTT
CASSQATDTSGNTIYF